This T cell receptor beta chain is from a study of blood T cell repertoires in COVID-19. Trimming pared 0 bases from V and 1 base from J, leaving 10 bases between. This CDR3 has 15 residues. CDR1 SGHNT and CDR2 YYREEE come from the germline V gene (reference sequence). Data came from immunoSEQ multiplex PCR; TCRdb stores just in-frame clones and leaves some out. Here the sample spans roughly 90,000 clones, around 83% being singletons. The clonotype was recovered from a woman aged 70 to 79 with acute or convalescent COVID-19. The sequenced sample consisted of peripheral blood. V gene TRBV5-4 combines with J gene TRBJ1-1; no definite D call. The CDR3: CASSLGAGWNTEAFF. The CDR3 DNA follows: TGTGCCAGCAGCTTGGGCGCAGGCTGGAACACTGAAGCTTTCTTT.